A single sample gave rise to the 10 T cell receptor beta chains below, sequenced in a study of T cell responses to AZD1222 COVID-19 vaccine. Method: immunoSEQ multiplex PCR; TCRdb's copy keeps in-frame clones and lacks some. The sample records 95,000 to 150,000 clones, around 89% being singletons. Sequenced here: peripheral blood, sampled on day 0 of AZD1222 vaccination. These receptors were collected from an adult in good health.

The genes are TRBV7-9 and TRBJ1-2; TRBD1 might be the D (5 bases). The germline CDR1 and CDR2 sequences are SEHNR and FQNEAQ (reference sequence). CDR3 length: 17 amino acids. Trimming left V 0 bases short and J 8 bases short, with 22 bases between. CDR3 in DNA: TGTGCCAGCAGCTTAGCGGGAGCAAGAAAAAGAGCAGGGGGCTACACCTTC. Its protein is CASSLAGARKRAGGYTF. Together with reference TRBV7-9 and TRBJ1-2, the CDR3 gives the full variable domain: DTGVSQNPRHKITKRGQNVTFRCDPISEHNRLYWYRQTLGQGPEFLTYFQNEAQLEKSRLLSDRFSAERPKGSFSTLEIQRTEQGDSAMYLCASSLAGARKRAGGYTFGSGTRLTVV.

The chain is built from TRBV5-1 and TRBJ1-2; 10 bases are shared with TRBD1. Losses at the gene ends were 4 bases for V and 8 bases for J; bases not matched to a gene: 20. The CDR3 spans 18 residues. CDR1 is SGHRS and CDR2 is YFSETQ in the germline V gene. Here the CDR3 reads CASSRYGTGERLGPGYTF. For the CDR3, the DNA is TGCGCCAGCAGCCGTTACGGGACAGGGGAGAGGCTTGGTCCGGGCTACACCTTC.

This chain connects TRBV6-1 to TRBJ2-7; 10 positions match TRBD1. J lost 3 bases, V lost 0 bases, and 5 bases had no gene match. Germline CDR1 MNHNS, CDR2 SASEGT. This CDR3 is 16 amino acids long. The chain's CDR3 is CASSEAPDRGVYEQYF. The CDR3 nucleotides read TGTGCCAGCAGTGAAGCTCCGGACAGGGGGGTCTACGAGCAGTACTTC.

The gene calls are TRBV6-1 and TRBJ2-1, with D perhaps TRBD1 or TRBD2 (6 bases each). The CDR3 contains 15 residues. CDR1 and CDR2 from the germline V gene are MNHNS and SASEGT. The germline V and J ends were trimmed by 2 bases and 0 bases, with 8 bases remaining between them. CDR3 residues: CASSEPGASYNEQFF. CDR3 nucleotides: TGTGCCAGCAGTGAACCGGGGGCCTCCTACAATGAGCAGTTCTTC.

This chain links TRBV25-1 with TRBJ2-7; D gene unclear. V dropped 2 bases and J dropped 6 bases, with 11 bases sitting between them. CDR1 is MGHDK, CDR2 SYGVNS, per germline. The CDR3 spans 13 residues. The CDR3 DNA reads TGTGCCAGCAGTGAACCCCCCAAGGGCGAGCAGTACTTC. This codes for CASSEPPKGEQYF.

This clone was counted only a few times. V is TRBV10-2 and J is TRBJ2-7; 7 nucleotides align to TRBD2. V dropped 8 bases and J dropped 2; count of bases not matched to a gene: 9. The CDR3 extends over 14 amino acids. Germline V gene sequence: CDR1 WSHSY, CDR2 SAAADI. In DNA form, the CDR3 reads TGCGCCAGCTGGTTTGCGGGAGCCCCCTACGAGCAGTACTTC. It translates to CASWFAGAPYEQYF.

The chain has TRBV9 and TRBJ2-1; the D gene is possibly TRBD2 (5 bases). Germline V CDR1 and CDR2: SGDLS, YYNGEE. V lost 4 bases to trimming and J lost 6 bases, with 11 bases between them. CDR3 length: 13 amino acids. This CDR3 reads CASSHSTSNEQFF. As DNA, the CDR3 is TGTGCCAGCAGCCATAGTACTAGCAATGAGCAGTTCTTC.

In DNA form, the CDR3 reads TGTGCCACCAGGGCACGTTTGAACACTGAAGCTTTCTTT. This codes for CATRARLNTEAFF. This chain joins TRBV24-1 and TRBJ1-1, with D uncertain. The V end was cut by 7 bases, the J end by 0 bases, with 8 bases between. The CDR3 covers 13 residues. Per germline, CDR1 KGHDR and CDR2 SFDVKD.

The chain combines TRBV28 with TRBJ1-3; 7 bases are shared with TRBD1. Trimming cost V 4 bases and J 0 bases; bases outside gene matches: 6. The CDR3 loop spans 16 amino acids. Germline CDR1 MDHEN, CDR2 SYDVKM. The CDR3 protein is CASSYTGDHSGNTIYF. Here the CDR3 DNA reads TGTGCCAGCAGTTACACAGGGGATCACTCTGGAAACACCATATATTTT.

This clone was seen only once. The rearrangement uses TRBV27 and TRBJ2-7, with D possibly being TRBD1 or TRBD2 (5 bases each). CDR1 MNHEY and CDR2 SMNVEV come from the germline V gene (reference sequence). The CDR3 length is 14 residues. Trimming pared 6 bases from V and 3 bases from J, leaving 15 bases between. CDR3 DNA sequence: TGTGCCAGCAGCCCCGGGGCACCTATCTACGAGCAGTACTTC. It yields the protein CASSPGAPIYEQYF.